The 21 T cell receptor beta chains listed next were all sequenced from one sample in a study of OX40 agonist ivuxolimab in advanced cancers. The repertoire was sequenced with immunoSEQ multiplex PCR; TCRdb's copy has only in-frame clones and lacks some. The data contain roughly 75,000 clones, 70% to 90% of them seen just once; the ten biggest clones take up over 2.5%. Sequencing was performed on CD4+ or CD8+ T cells sorted from blood, taken in a trial of the OX40 agonist ivuxolimab. The receptors were sampled from an adult with an advanced solid tumor such as melanoma, head and neck, liver or kidney cancer.

CDR3 sequence: CASSLPTGTRNTGELFF. In DNA form, the CDR3 reads TGCGCCAGCAGCTTGCCAACCGGGACGCGAAATACCGGGGAGCTGTTTTTT. The J gene is TRBJ2-2, the V gene TRBV5-1; D might be TRBD1 or TRBD2, each matching 5 bases. Germline CDR1 and CDR2: SGHRS and YFSETQ. V was cut by 1 base and J by 5 bases, with 18 bases left in between. The CDR3 totals 17 residues.

In DNA, the CDR3 is TGTGCCATCAGTGACGACAGGGCTGCGGATTCACCCCTCCACTTT. The encoded protein is CAISDDRAADSPLHF. This sequence joins TRBV10-3 and TRBJ1-6; TRBD1 agrees at 7 bases. Germline CDR1 ENHRY, CDR2 SYGVKD. The junction had 7 bases not matched to a gene; V was cut back by 3 bases and J by 8 bases. The CDR3 extends over 15 amino acids.

The CDR3 sequence is CSVDPGLEKLFF. The CDR3 DNA reads as TGCAGCGTTGATCCCGGGTTAGAAAAACTGTTTTTT. The chain joins TRBV29-1 to TRBJ1-4, with D hard to call. V was shortened by 3 bases and J by 8 bases, with 10 bases between the two germline ends. Looked up from germline, CDR1 is SQVTM and CDR2 is ANQGSEA. The CDR3 spans 12 residues.

The gene calls are TRBV15 and TRBJ2-1; 7 nucleotides line up with TRBD2. J gave up 4 bases and V 3 bases, and 6 bases lay outside the gene matches. Per germline, CDR1 LNHNV and CDR2 YYDKDF (reference sequence). The CDR3 covers 15 residues. CDR3 region: CATSRADGGYNEQFF. Written as DNA, the CDR3 is TGTGCCACCAGCAGGGCCGACGGGGGGTACAATGAGCAGTTCTTC. Full variable domain (remainder filled in from reference TRBV15 and TRBJ2-1): DAMVIQNPRYQVTQFGKPVTLSCSQTLNHNVMYWYQQKSSQAPKLLFHYYDKDFNNEADTPDNFQSRRPNTSFCFLDIRSPGLGDTAMYLCATSRADGGYNEQFFGPGTRLTVL.

The V call is TRBV18, the J call TRBJ2-7; tentatively, D is TRBD1 (6 bases). The CDR3 is 18 residues long. Germline V gene sequence: CDR1 KGHSH, CDR2 LQKENI. Trimming pared 3 bases from V and 3 bases from J, leaving 24 bases between. The CDR3 reads CASSPLGGQLTEDYEQYF. CDR3 DNA sequence: TGTGCCAGCTCACCGCTCGGCGGACAGTTAACAGAGGACTACGAGCAGTACTTC.

This chain joins TRBV7-8 and TRBJ1-1, with 11 positions matching TRBD1. Trimming took 4 bases from V and 5 from J; bases not matched to a gene: 3. The germline CDR1 and CDR2 sequences are SGHVS and FQNEAQ. This CDR3 is built from 14 residues. CDR3 sequence: CASSSGTGGTEAFF. The CDR3 DNA is TGTGCCAGCAGCTCCGGGACAGGGGGGACTGAAGCTTTCTTT.

The rearrangement uses TRBV4-3 and TRBJ2-7, with 9 bases matching TRBD1. With V trimmed by 2 bases and J by 5 bases, 4 bases remained unmatched. The germline V gene has CDR1 LGHNA and CDR2 YSLEER. The CDR3 is 14 residues long. CDR3 sequence reads: CASSQRTGADEQYF. CDR3 sequence (DNA): TGCGCCAGCAGCCAACGGACAGGGGCTGACGAGCAGTACTTC.

This chain uses TRBV5-1 with TRBJ1-4; the D gene is possibly TRBD1 (5 bases). There are 15 residues in the CDR3. From germline, CDR1 is SGHRS and CDR2 YFSETQ. The V and J ends lost 4 bases and 0 bases respectively, with 10 bases between them. CDR3 DNA: TGCGCCAGCAGCCTTTCAGGGACAACTAATGAAAAACTGTTTTTT. As protein: CASSLSGTTNEKLFF. The full variable domain, completed using reference TRBV5-1 and TRBJ1-4, is KAGVTQTPRYLIKTRGQQVTLSCSPISGHRSVSWYQQTPGQGLQFLFEYFSETQRNKGNFPGRFSGRQFSNSRSEMNVSTLELGDSALYLCASSLSGTTNEKLFFGSGTQLSVL.

CDR3 amino acids: CASSLEGTGERREQFF. CDR3 DNA sequence: TGCGCCAGCAGCTTGGAGGGGACAGGGGAGAGGAGAGAGCAGTTCTTC. The V call is TRBV5-1, the J call TRBJ2-1, with 10 bases matching TRBD1. With V trimmed by 0 bases and J by 10 bases, 10 bases remained unmatched. CDR3 length: 16 amino acids. CDR1 SGHRS and CDR2 YFSETQ come from the germline V gene.

The rearrangement links TRBV4-2 to TRBJ2-1, with TRBD2 identical over 9 bases. The V gene end was trimmed by 1 base and the J gene end by 2 bases; junction bases not matched to a gene: 3. This CDR3 has 16 amino acids. Germline V gene sequence: CDR1 LGHNA, CDR2 YNFKEQ. The CDR3 sequence is CASSQGSGGTYNEQFF. The DNA for the CDR3 is TGTGCCAGCAGCCAAGGAAGCGGGGGGACCTACAATGAGCAGTTCTTC.

The V and J genes are TRBV7-3 and TRBJ1-3; no definite D call. V dropped 1 base and J dropped 0 bases, with 7 bases sitting between them. The CDR3 is 15 residues long. Germline V gives CDR1 SGHTA, CDR2 FQGTGA. In DNA form, the CDR3 reads TGTGCCAGCAGCTTAAGTAACCTCTCTGGAAACACCATATATTTT. The encoded protein is CASSLSNLSGNTIYF.

This clone has more than one count but fewer than ten. This chain joins TRBV18 and TRBJ2-5; TRBD2 matches at 15 bases. Germline CDR1 reads KGHSH; CDR2 reads LQKENI. V shed 2 bases, J shed 1 base, and the junction held 2 bases outside the gene matches. The CDR3 is 17 residues long. In nucleotides, the CDR3 is TGTGCCAGCTCACCAGGGACTAGCGGGGGGAGCCAAGAGACCCAGTACTTC. Protein product: CASSPGTSGGSQETQYF.

This clone was recorded only once. V gene TRBV18 combines with J gene TRBJ1-1; D gene unclear. There are 13 residues in the CDR3. V shed 6 bases and J shed 1 base, with 9 bases lying between them. Looked up from germline, CDR1 is KGHSH and CDR2 is LQKENI. The CDR3 nucleotides are TGTGCCAGCTCCACCACAGAGAACACTGAAGCTTTCTTT. The encoded protein is CASSTTENTEAFF.

The CDR3 nucleotides read TGTGCCAGCAGTGAAGAACAGGGCCTCCCTTTGACCCAGTACTTC. Translation: CASSEEQGLPLTQYF. The chain combines TRBV6-1 with TRBJ2-5; D possibly corresponds to TRBD1 (6 bases). V lost 1 base to trimming and J lost 7 bases, with 16 bases between them. CDR3 length: 15 amino acids. Germline CDR1 MNHNS, CDR2 SASEGT.

The rearrangement joins TRBV19 to TRBJ1-5; D gene ambiguous. Trimming pared 7 bases from V and 3 bases from J, leaving 19 bases between. Germline CDR1 is LNHDA and CDR2 is SQIVND (reference sequence). The CDR3 loop spans 16 amino acids. The CDR3 bases are TGTGCCAGTAAGGATTTGGTGCTACTCAACAATCAGCCCCAGCATTTT. Residues: CASKDLVLLNNQPQHF.

The chain links TRBV4-1 to TRBJ2-5; unclear D gene. CDR3 size: 17 residues. The germline V gene has CDR1 MGHRA and CDR2 YSYEKL. The V and J ends lost 0 bases and 2 bases respectively, with 16 bases between them. The CDR3 sequence is CASSQDLRTSIQETQYF. In DNA form, the CDR3 reads TGCGCCAGCAGCCAAGATCTTCGCACATCAATACAAGAGACCCAGTACTTC.

This clone turned up a few times. The chain links TRBV15 to TRBJ1-6; a weak D match, TRBD1 (5 bases). With 3 bases removed from V and 18 bases from J, the gap between germline ends came to 18 bases. Germline lookup yields CDR1 LNHNV and CDR2 YYDKDF (reference sequence). There are 13 residues in the CDR3. The CDR3 sequence is CATSRAGTDPNHF. Written as DNA, the CDR3 is TGTGCCACCAGCAGGGCCGGGACGGACCCAAACCACTTT. Drawing the rest from reference TRBV15 and TRBJ1-6, the complete variable domain is DAMVIQNPRYQVTQFGKPVTLSCSQTLNHNVMYWYQQKSSQAPKLLFHYYDKDFNNEADTPDNFQSRRPNTSFCFLDIRSPGLGDTAMYLCATSRAGTDPNHFGNGTRLTVT.

In nucleotides, the CDR3 is TGTGCCAGCAGCTTGCAGGGAGATAATGAAAAACTGTTTTTT. Residues: CASSLQGDNEKLFF. The chain uses TRBV5-4 and TRBJ1-4; D possibly corresponds to TRBD1 (5 bases). Germline assignment: CDR1 SGHNT and CDR2 YYREEE (reference sequence). Trimming took off 1 base at V and 4 bases at J, with 8 bases between the two ends. The CDR3 consists of 14 residues.

The V gene is TRBV10-3, the J gene TRBJ2-5; the D call may be TRBD1 or TRBD2 (5 bases each). The germline gives CDR1 ENHRY, CDR2 SYGVKD. Trimming removed 4 bases from V and 3 bases from J, with 15 bases in between. This CDR3 spans 15 amino acids. The CDR3 nucleotides are TGTGCCATCAGTGCGGGGTATGGGACCGAAGAGACCCAGTACTTC. Protein sequence: CAISAGYGTEETQYF.

The chain uses TRBV10-3 and TRBJ2-1; TRBD1 might be the D (6 bases). Germline values: CDR1 ENHRY, CDR2 SYGVKD. The length of the CDR3 is 13 residues. V was cut by 4 bases and J by 11 bases, with 15 bases left in between. The CDR3, as DNA: TGTGCCATCAGTGGAACGCAGGGGAGTAAGCAGTTCTTC. It yields the protein CAISGTQGSKQFF.

This clone was detected a few times. V and J are TRBV2 and TRBJ2-7; 15 bases agree with TRBD2. Unmatched junction bases numbered 17, after V lost 9 bases and J lost 2 bases. Looked up from germline, CDR1 is SNHLY and CDR2 is FYNNEI. This CDR3 comprises 19 residues. The CDR3 loop is CASSRGPVGLAGGPYEQYF. The CDR3 nucleotides read TGTGCCAGTTCGCGAGGGCCCGTTGGACTAGCGGGGGGGCCCTACGAGCAGTACTTC.